This T cell receptor beta chain was sequenced in a study of OX40 agonist ivuxolimab in advanced cancers. Libraries were prepared by immunoSEQ multiplex PCR; TCRdb keeps only in-frame clonotypes and omits some of them. The top ten clones hold 15% of a sample with under 50,000 clones, approximately 83% of them seen once. The germline gives CDR1 ENHRY, CDR2 SYGVKD. The CDR3 is 14 residues long. V was clipped by 3 bases and J by 6 bases, with 14 bases between them. The receptor's source is an adult with an advanced solid tumor such as melanoma, head and neck, liver or kidney cancer. The input for sequencing was CD4+ or CD8+ T cells sorted from blood, taken in a trial of the OX40 agonist ivuxolimab. V and J are TRBV10-3 and TRBJ1-2, with D possibly matching TRBD1 (5 bases). This CDR3 is CAISEPDRPDGYTF. In DNA, the CDR3 is TGTGCCATCAGTGAACCCGACAGACCGGATGGCTACACCTTC.